This TCR beta chain was profiled in a study of T cell repertoires in cytomegalovirus infection. Study-wide context: Carrying CMV and the relevant HLA type showed in public TCR beta signatures.

Comment on this clonotype: As yet, its antigen is unknown.

Per the germline V gene, CDR1 is MNHNY and CDR2 is SVGAGI (reference sequence). Losses at the gene ends were 4 bases for V and 0 bases for J; bases not matched to a gene: 7. The CDR3 has 17 residues. From the reads, TCRdb called clonotypes with MiXCR, one entry per CDR3 protein. The table has about 130,000 distinct CDR3 sequences, under 30% seen once. General study points: In two of eight donors, the top clonotype was HLA-C-restricted CMV-specific.

What was sequenced was PBMCs, sequenced either directly or after in vitro stimulation (not recorded which). This chain links TRBV6-6 with TRBJ2-1, with 9 bases lining up with TRBD2. This receptor was obtained from a human donor in good health (CMV status not recorded). Some clones in this sample may be carry-over from other donors' samples. The CDR3 here is CASSSHSGGSSYNEQFF. The CDR3 DNA follows: TGTGCCAGCAGTTCGCATAGCGGGGGCAGCTCCTACAATGAGCAGTTCTTC.